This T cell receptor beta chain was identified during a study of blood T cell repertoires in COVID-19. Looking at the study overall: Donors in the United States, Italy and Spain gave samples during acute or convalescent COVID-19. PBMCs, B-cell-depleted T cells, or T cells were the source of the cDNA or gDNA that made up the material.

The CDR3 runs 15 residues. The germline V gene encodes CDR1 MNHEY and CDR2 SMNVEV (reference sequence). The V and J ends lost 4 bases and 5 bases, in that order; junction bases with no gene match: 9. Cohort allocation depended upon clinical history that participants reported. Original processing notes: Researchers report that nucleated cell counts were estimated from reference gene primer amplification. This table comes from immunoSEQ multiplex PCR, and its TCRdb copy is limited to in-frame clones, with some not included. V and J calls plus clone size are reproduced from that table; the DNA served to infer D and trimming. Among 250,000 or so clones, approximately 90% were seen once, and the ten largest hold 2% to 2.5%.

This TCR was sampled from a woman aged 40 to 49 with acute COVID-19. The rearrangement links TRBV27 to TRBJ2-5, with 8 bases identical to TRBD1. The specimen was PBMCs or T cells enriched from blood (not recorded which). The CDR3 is CASSSRQGSLETQYF. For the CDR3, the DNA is TGTGCCAGCAGTTCCCGACAGGGGAGCTTGGAGACCCAGTACTTC.